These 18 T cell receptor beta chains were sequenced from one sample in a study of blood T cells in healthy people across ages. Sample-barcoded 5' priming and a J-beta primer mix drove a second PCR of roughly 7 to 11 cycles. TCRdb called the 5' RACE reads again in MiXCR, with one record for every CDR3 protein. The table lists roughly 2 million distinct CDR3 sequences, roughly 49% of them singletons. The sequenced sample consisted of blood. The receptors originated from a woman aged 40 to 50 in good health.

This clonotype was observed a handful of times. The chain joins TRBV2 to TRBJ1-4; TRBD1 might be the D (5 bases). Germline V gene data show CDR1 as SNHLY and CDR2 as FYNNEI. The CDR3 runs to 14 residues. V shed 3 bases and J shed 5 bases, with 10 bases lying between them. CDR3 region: CASSDGQGNEKLFF. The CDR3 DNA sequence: TGTGCCAGCAGTGACGGCCAGGGAAATGAAAAACTGTTTTTT.

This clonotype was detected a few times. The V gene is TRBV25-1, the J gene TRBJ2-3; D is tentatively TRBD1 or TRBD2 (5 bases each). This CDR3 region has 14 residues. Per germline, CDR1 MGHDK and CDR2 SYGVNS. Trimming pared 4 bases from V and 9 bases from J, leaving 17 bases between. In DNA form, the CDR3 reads TGTGCCAGCAGTGTCCCGGGACCCCTGGGGACGCAGTATTTT. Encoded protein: CASSVPGPLGTQYF.

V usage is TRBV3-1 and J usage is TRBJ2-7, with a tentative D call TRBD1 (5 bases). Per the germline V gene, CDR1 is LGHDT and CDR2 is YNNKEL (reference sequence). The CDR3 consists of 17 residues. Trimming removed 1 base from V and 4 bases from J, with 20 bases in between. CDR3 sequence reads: CASSQAQLRVKCYEQYF. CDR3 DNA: TGTGCCAGCAGCCAAGCCCAACTCAGGGTAAAGTGTTACGAGCAGTACTTC.

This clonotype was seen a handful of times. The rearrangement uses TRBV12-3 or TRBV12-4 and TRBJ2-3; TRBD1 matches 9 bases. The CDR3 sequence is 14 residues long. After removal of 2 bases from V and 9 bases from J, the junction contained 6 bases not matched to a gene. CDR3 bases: TGTGCCAGCAGTTTACAGACAGGGGGGCGAACGCAGTATTTT. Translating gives CASSLQTGGRTQYF.

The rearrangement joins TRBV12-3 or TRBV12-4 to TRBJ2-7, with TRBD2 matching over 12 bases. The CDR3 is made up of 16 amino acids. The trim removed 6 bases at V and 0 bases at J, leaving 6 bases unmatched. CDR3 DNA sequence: TGTGCCAGCAGATACACGACTAGCGGGGGCTCCTACGAGCAGTACTTC. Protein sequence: CASRYTTSGGSYEQYF.

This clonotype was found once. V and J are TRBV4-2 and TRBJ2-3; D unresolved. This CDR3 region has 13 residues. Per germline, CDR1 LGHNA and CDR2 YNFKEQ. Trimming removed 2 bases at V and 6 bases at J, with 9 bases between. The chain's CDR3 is CASSQKLTDTQYF. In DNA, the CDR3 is TGTGCCAGCAGCCAAAAACTTACTGATACGCAGTATTTT.

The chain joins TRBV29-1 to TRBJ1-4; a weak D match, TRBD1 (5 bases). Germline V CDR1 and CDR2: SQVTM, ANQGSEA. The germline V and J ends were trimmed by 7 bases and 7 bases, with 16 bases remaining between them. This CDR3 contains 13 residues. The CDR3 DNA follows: TGCAGCGGACTAGACAGTATAAGTGAAAAACTGTTTTTT. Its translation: CSGLDSISEKLFF.

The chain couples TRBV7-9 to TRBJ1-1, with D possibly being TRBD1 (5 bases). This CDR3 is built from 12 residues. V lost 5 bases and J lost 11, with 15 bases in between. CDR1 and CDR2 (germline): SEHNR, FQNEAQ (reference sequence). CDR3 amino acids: CASSQNPGPAFF. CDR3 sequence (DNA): TGTGCCAGCAGCCAGAATCCAGGGCCCGCTTTCTTT.

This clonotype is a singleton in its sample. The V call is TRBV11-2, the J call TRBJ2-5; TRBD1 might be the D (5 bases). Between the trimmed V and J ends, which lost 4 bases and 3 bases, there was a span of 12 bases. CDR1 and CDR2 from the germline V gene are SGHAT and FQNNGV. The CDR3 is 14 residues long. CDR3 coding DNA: TGTGCCAGCAGCTCTACGGACACCAAAGAGACCCAGTACTTC. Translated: CASSSTDTKETQYF.

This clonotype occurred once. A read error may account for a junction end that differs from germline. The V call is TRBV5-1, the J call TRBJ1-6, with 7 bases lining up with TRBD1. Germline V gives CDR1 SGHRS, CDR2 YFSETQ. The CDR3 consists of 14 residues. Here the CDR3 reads CTSRGAGGNSPLHF. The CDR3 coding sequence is TGCACCAGCAGGGGGGCGGGGGGAAATTCACCCCTCCACTTT.

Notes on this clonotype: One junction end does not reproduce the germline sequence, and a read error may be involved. The DNA of the CDR3 is TGTGCCCGCAGCCAAGTTCGGACTAGCGGCCGTTACAATGAGCAGTTCTTC. Protein product: CARSQVRTSGRYNEQFF. The V call is TRBV3-1, the J call TRBJ2-1, with 10 bases lining up with TRBD2. In germline, CDR1 is LGHDT, CDR2 YNNKEL (reference sequence). This CDR3 is built from 17 residues.

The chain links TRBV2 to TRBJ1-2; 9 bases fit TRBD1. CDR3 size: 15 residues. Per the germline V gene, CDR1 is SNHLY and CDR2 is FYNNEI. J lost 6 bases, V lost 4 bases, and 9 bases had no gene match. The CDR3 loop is CASSVWDRETDGYTF. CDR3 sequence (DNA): TGTGCCAGCAGTGTTTGGGACAGGGAAACGGATGGCTACACCTTC. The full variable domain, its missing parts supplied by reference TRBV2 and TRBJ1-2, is EPEVTQTPSHQVTQMGQEVILRCVPISNHLYFYWYRQILGQKVEFLVSFYNNEISEKSEIFDDQFSVERPDGSNFTLKIRSTKLEDSAMYFCASSVWDRETDGYTFGSGTRLTVV.

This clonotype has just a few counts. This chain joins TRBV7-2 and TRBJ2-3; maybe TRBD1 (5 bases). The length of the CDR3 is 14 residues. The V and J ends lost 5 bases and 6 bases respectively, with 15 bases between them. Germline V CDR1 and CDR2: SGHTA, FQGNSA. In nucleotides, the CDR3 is TGTGCCAGCAGCCCAGGGCAGGGTCTCGATACGCAGTATTTT. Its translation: CASSPGQGLDTQYF. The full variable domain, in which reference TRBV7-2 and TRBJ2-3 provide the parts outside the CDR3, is GAGVSQSPSNKVTEKGKDVELRCDPISGHTALYWYRQSLGQGLEFLIYFQGNSAPDKSGLPSDRFSAERTGGSVSTLTIQRTQQEDSAVYLCASSPGQGLDTQYFGPGTRLTVL.

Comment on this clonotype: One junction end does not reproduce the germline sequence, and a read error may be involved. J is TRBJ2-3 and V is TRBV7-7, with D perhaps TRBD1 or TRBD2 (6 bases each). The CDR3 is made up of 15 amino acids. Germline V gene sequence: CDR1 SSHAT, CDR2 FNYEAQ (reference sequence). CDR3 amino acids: CASSLDGGGSDTQYF. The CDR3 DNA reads TGTGCTAGCAGCTTAGACGGGGGCGGTTCAGATACGCAGTATTTT.

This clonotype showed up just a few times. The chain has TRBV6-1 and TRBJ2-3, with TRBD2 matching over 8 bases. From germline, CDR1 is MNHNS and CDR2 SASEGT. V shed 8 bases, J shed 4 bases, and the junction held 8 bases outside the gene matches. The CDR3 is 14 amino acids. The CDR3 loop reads CASVSGGSADTQYF. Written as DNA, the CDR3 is TGTGCCAGCGTGAGCGGGGGTTCCGCAGATACGCAGTATTTT.

CDR3 amino acids: CASSRDRASTEAFF. Here the CDR3 DNA reads TGTGCCAGCAGCCGGGACAGGGCTAGCACTGAAGCTTTCTTT. The chain links TRBV4-2 to TRBJ1-1; 9 bases map to TRBD1. The germline V gene has CDR1 LGHNA and CDR2 YNFKEQ. The V segment lost 4 bases and the J segment 4 bases; nucleotides outside the gene matches: 4. The CDR3 covers 14 residues.

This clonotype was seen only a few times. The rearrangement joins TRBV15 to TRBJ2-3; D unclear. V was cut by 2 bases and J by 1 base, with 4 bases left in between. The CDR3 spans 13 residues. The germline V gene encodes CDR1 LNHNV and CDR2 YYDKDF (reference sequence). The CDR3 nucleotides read TGTGCCACCAGCAGAACAGGCACAGATACGCAGTATTTT. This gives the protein CATSRTGTDTQYF.

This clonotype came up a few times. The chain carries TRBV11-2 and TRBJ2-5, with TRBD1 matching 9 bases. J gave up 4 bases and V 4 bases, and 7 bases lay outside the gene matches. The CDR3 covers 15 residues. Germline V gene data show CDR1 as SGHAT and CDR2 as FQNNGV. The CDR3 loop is CASSSLQGAGETQYF. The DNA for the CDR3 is TGTGCCAGCAGCTCCCTACAGGGGGCGGGAGAGACCCAGTACTTC.